The rows below give T cell receptor beta chains drawn from one sample of a study of early stage breast cancer tumors. Assay used: immunoSEQ multiplex PCR; TCRdb lists only in-frame clones, some missing. The profile shows tens of thousands of clones, around 80% of them singletons. Sequenced material: blood. Receptor source: a person aged 35-49 years with breast cancer. CDR3s include the opening cysteine and the closing phenylalanine or tryptophan. The D gene is left open where the match is weak. Part of the rows lack a size; the others show once, few, many or a class for expanded clones.

v_call	j_call	d_call	clone_size	cdr3_aa	cdr3_nt
TRBV7-2	TRBJ1-1	NA	NA	CASSLKRNTEAFF	TGTGCCAGCAGCCTTAAACGGAACACTGAAGCTTTCTTT
TRBV6-5	TRBJ1-1	NA	NA	CASSYSLRRGNTEAFF	TGTGCCAGCAGTTACTCGTTGCGCAGGGGGAACACTGAAGCTTTCTTT
TRBV7-2	TRBJ1-2	NA	NA	CASSFGMYTAYTF	TGTGCCAGCAGCTTCGGGATGTATACCGCCTACACCTTC
TRBV19	TRBJ2-1	TRBD2	NA	CASSIREGTSGYNEQFF	TGTGCCAGTAGTATTAGGGAGGGGACTAGCGGATACAATGAGCAGTTCTTC
TRBV7-3	TRBJ1-1	NA	NA	CASSRDTYTEAFF	TGTGCCAGCAGCCGGGACACCTACACTGAAGCTTTCTTT
TRBV4-1	TRBJ1-1	NA	few	CASSQDLPPLEAFF	TGCGCCAGCAGCCAAGACTTGCCCCCGTTAGAAGCTTTCTTT
TRBV11-3	TRBJ2-1	NA	medium-sized	CASSSRERYNEQFF	TGTGCCAGCAGCTCCCGGGAGCGGTACAATGAGCAGTTCTTC
TRBV19	TRBJ2-3	NA	NA	CASSRATDTQYF	TGTGCCAGTAGTCGGGCCACAGATACGCAGTATTTT
TRBV6-5	TRBJ2-3	TRBD2	NA	CASRRAGVVGDTQYF	TGTGCCAGCAGGCGAGCGGGAGTCGTTGGAGATACGCAGTATTTT
TRBV11-2	TRBJ2-7	NA	NA	CASSRVGAGGREQYF	TGTGCCAGCAGTCGCGTAGGTGCAGGGGGGCGCGAGCAGTACTTC
TRBV4-1	TRBJ2-7	TRBD1	NA	CASSQASGGAGEQYF	TGCGCCAGCAGCCAAGCCTCAGGGGGCGCGGGGGAGCAGTACTTC
TRBV6-1	TRBJ2-7	NA	NA	CASSESSYEQYF	TGTGCCAGCAGTGAATCGTCCTACGAGCAGTACTTC
TRBV5-1	TRBJ2-7	TRBD1	NA	CASSLRQGSYEQYF	TGCGCCAGCAGCTTGCGACAGGGGTCCTACGAGCAGTACTTC
TRBV30	TRBJ2-3	TRBD1	NA	CAKNPGQGPDTQYF	TGTGCCAAGAATCCGGGACAGGGGCCAGATACGCAGTATTTT
TRBV28	TRBJ2-2	TRBD2	NA	CASSSTGSGRLVGELFF	TGTGCCAGCAGTTCCACGGGTAGCGGGAGACTCGTCGGGGAGCTGTTTTTT
TRBV30	TRBJ2-7	TRBD2	few	CAWSVLRGGSSYEQYF	TGTGCCTGGAGTGTACTTCGCGGGGGGAGCTCCTACGAGCAGTACTTC
TRBV14	TRBJ1-2	NA	NA	CASSRTVNYGYTF	TGTGCCAGCAGTCGGACGGTTAACTATGGCTACACCTTC
TRBV27	TRBJ1-1	NA	NA	CASRSPGWGNTEAFF	TGTGCCAGCAGGTCCCCCGGGTGGGGAAACACTGAAGCTTTCTTT
TRBV27	TRBJ2-7	TRBD1	NA	CASGDRGSSSYEQYF	TGTGCCAGCGGGGACAGGGGCTCGAGTTCCTACGAGCAGTACTTC
TRBV19	TRBJ1-2	NA	NA	CASSIGSSYGYTF	TGTGCCAGTAGTATTGGCAGCTCCTATGGCTACACCTTC
TRBV10-3	TRBJ2-6	NA	few	CAISEGIQSSGANVLTF	TGTGCCATCAGTGAGGGGATACAGAGCTCTGGGGCCAACGTCCTGACTTTC
TRBV19	TRBJ2-7	NA	few	CASSPGNYYEQYF	TGTGCCAGTAGTCCTGGGAATTACTACGAGCAGTACTTC
TRBV6-5	TRBJ1-1	NA	NA	CASRPGRLNTEAFF	TGTGCCAGCAGACCGGGACGGCTGAACACTGAAGCTTTCTTT
TRBV4-1	TRBJ2-7	TRBD2	NA	CASSQLLAGIYEQYF	TGCGCCAGCAGCCAACTACTAGCGGGGATCTACGAGCAGTACTTC
TRBV19	TRBJ2-7	TRBD1	NA	CASSSGQPTYEQYF	TGTGCCAGTAGCTCGGGACAGCCAACCTACGAGCAGTACTTC
TRBV18	TRBJ1-1	NA	NA	CASSPRKGDTEAFF	TGTGCCAGCTCACCACGGAAGGGAGACACTGAAGCTTTCTTT
TRBV7-9	TRBJ1-2	TRBD1	NA	CASSLAPGQNYGYTF	TGTGCCAGCAGCTTAGCGCCGGGACAGAACTATGGCTACACCTTC
TRBV19	TRBJ2-5	TRBD2	NA	CASSITPSGAREETQYF	TGTGCCAGTAGTATAACTCCTAGCGGGGCGAGGGAAGAGACCCAGTACTTC
TRBV9	TRBJ1-4	NA	NA	CASSPPGPHEKLFF	TGTGCCAGCAGCCCGCCGGGACCCCATGAAAAACTGTTTTTT
TRBV5-6	TRBJ1-1	NA	once	CASSLSGGFRRAFF	TGTGCCAGCAGCTTGTCGGGGGGCTTCCGTAGAGCTTTCTTT
TRBV5-1	TRBJ2-2	TRBD2	NA	CASRSGNHGTGELFF	TGCGCCAGCAGAAGCGGGAACCATGGCACCGGGGAGCTGTTTTTT
TRBV6-5	TRBJ1-1	TRBD1	once	CASSLGQGTEAFF	TGTGCCAGCAGCCTCGGACAGGGAACTGAAGCTTTCTTT
TRBV10-3	TRBJ2-1	NA	NA	CAISESAGTRGREQFF	TGTGCCATCAGTGAGTCGGCAGGAACTAGAGGGCGTGAGCAGTTCTTC
TRBV6-6	TRBJ2-7	NA	NA	CASTGATQGRDEQYF	TGTGCCAGCACAGGGGCCACTCAGGGTCGGGACGAGCAGTACTTC
TRBV5-1	TRBJ2-1	TRBD2	NA	CASSLSSSGSLYNEQFF	TGCGCCAGCAGCTTGAGTTCTAGCGGGAGTCTTTACAATGAGCAGTTCTTC
TRBV13	TRBJ1-5	TRBD1	few	CASSLQGMEPQHF	TGTGCCAGCAGCCTACAGGGGATGGAGCCCCAGCATTTT
TRBV5-1	TRBJ2-4	NA	NA	CASSLQGGKKNIQYF	TGCGCCAGCAGCCTTCAGGGCGGGAAGAAAAACATTCAGTACTTC
TRBV7-9	TRBJ2-3	TRBD2	NA	CASSPGLAGGPNTQYF	TGTGCCAGCAGCCCAGGACTAGCGGGAGGGCCCAATACGCAGTATTTT
TRBV6-6	TRBJ2-1	TRBD1	NA	CASSPGGQETSQFF	TGTGCCAGCAGCCCCGGCGGACAGGAGACCTCCCAGTTCTTC
TRBV2	TRBJ2-2	TRBD2	NA	CASSTSGGTGELFF	TGTGCCAGCAGTACTAGCGGGGGCACCGGGGAGCTGTTTTTT
TRBV18	TRBJ2-7	NA	once	CASSPGQSGLYEQYF	TGTGCCAGCTCACCTGGGCAGTCGGGGCTCTACGAGCAGTACTTC
TRBV7-7	TRBJ2-3	NA	NA	CASSYRVSDTQYF	TGTGCTAGCAGTTACAGGGTATCAGATACGCAGTATTTT
TRBV30	TRBJ1-2	NA	NA	CAWSRGVWDYGYTF	TGTGCCTGGAGTCGGGGGGTTTGGGACTATGGCTACACCTTC
TRBV11-1	TRBJ1-2	TRBD1	NA	CASSLLTGVVDGYTF	TGTGCCAGCAGCTTACTTACAGGGGTCGTAGATGGCTACACCTTC
TRBV5-1	TRBJ2-1	TRBD2	NA	CASWAGLAGGRWFF	TGCGCCAGCTGGGCAGGGCTAGCGGGAGGGCGGTGGTTCTTC
TRBV7-9	TRBJ2-4	TRBD2	NA	CASSPPTSGENIQYF	TGTGCCAGCAGCCCGCCGACTAGCGGCGAAAACATTCAGTACTTC
TRBV6-1	TRBJ2-7	NA	NA	CASSVSGYEQYF	TGTGCCAGCAGTGTTAGCGGCTACGAGCAGTACTTC
TRBV11-3	TRBJ2-7	NA	medium-sized	CASSFHLVYEQYF	TGTGCCAGCAGCTTTCATCTGGTATACGAGCAGTACTTC
TRBV10-3	TRBJ1-5	TRBD1	NA	CAISESGTVNQPQHF	TGTGCCATCAGTGAGTCGGGGACAGTCAATCAGCCCCAGCATTTT
TRBV2	TRBJ2-5	NA	NA	CASSSTSQGGETQYF	TGTGCCAGCAGTTCTACTAGTCAGGGAGGCGAGACCCAGTACTTC